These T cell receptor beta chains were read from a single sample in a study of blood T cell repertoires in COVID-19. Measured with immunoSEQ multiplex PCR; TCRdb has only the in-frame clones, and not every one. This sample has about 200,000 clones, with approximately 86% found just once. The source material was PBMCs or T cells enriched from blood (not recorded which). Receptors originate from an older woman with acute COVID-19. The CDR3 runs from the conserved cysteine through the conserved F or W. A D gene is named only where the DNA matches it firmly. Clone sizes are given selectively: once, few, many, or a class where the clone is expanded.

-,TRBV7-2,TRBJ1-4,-,CASSLQGGNEKLFF,TGTGCCAGCAGCTTGCAGGGCGGAAATGAAAAACTGTTTTTT
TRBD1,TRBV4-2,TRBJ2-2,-,CASSQGDRNTGELFF,TGTGCCAGCAGCCAAGGGGACAGGAACACCGGGGAGCTGTTTTTT
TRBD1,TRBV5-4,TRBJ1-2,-,CASSGGQPFLGYTF,TGTGCCAGCAGCGGGGGACAGCCCTTTCTTGGCTACACCTTC
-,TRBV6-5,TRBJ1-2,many,CASCPDSAGYGYTF,TGTGCCAGCTGCCCCGACTCGGCTGGCTATGGCTACACCTTC
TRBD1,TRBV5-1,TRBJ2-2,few,CASSDTGGSTGELFF,TGCGCCAGCAGCGACACAGGGGGCTCGACCGGGGAGCTGTTTTTT
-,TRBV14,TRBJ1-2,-,CASSQGLANYGYTF,TGTGCCAGCAGCCAAGGTCTGGCAAACTATGGCTACACCTTC
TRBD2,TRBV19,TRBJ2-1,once,CASSGGVFSGIYNEQFF,TGTGCCAGTAGCGGGGGGGTTTTTAGCGGAATTTACAATGAGCAGTTCTTC
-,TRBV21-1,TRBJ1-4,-,CASSLGQGARANEKLFF,TGTGCCAGCAGCCTAGGACAGGGGGCGCGGGCTAATGAAAAACTGTTTTTT
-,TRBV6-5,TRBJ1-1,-,CASRFRDSNTEAFF,TGTGCCAGCAGATTCCGGGATTCGAACACTGAAGCTTTCTTT
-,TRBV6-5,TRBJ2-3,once,CASSYSYWAADTQYF,TGTGCCAGCAGTTACTCCTATTGGGCCGCTGATACGCAGTATTTT
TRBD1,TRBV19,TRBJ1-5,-,CASTDRRLYSNQPQHF,TGTGCCAGCACGGACAGGCGGTTATATAGCAATCAGCCCCAGCATTTT
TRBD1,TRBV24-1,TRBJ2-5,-,CATSDSGQGAGETQYF,TGTGCCACCAGTGACTCGGGACAGGGGGCAGGAGAGACCCAGTACTTC
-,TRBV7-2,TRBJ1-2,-,CASSAWRDYGYTF,TGTGCCAGCAGCGCCTGGAGGGACTATGGCTACACCTTC
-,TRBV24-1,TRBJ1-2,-,CATSGRDSYGYTF,TGTGCCACCAGTGGGCGGGACTCTTATGGCTACACCTTC
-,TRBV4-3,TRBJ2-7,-,CASSQDILYEQYF,TGCGCCAGCAGCCAAGATATCCTCTACGAGCAGTACTTC
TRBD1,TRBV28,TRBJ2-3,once,CASRADRVGNTDTQYF,TGTGCCAGCAGGGCAGACAGGGTAGGGAACACAGATACGCAGTATTTT
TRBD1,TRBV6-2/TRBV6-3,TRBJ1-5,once,CASSPTGEGYYQPQHF,TGTGCCAGCAGCCCTACAGGGGAAGGGTATTATCAGCCCCAGCATTTT
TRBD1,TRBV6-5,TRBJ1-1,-,CASSYGDRGENTEAFF,TGTGCCAGCAGTTACGGGGACAGGGGGGAGAACACTGAAGCTTTCTTT
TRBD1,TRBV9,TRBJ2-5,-,CASSPPPTGRETQYF,TGTGCCAGCAGCCCCCCACCGACAGGGCGAGAGACCCAGTACTTC
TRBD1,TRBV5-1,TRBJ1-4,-,CASSSTQGLSEKLFF,TGCGCCAGCAGTTCGACACAGGGGCTAAGTGAAAAACTGTTTTTT
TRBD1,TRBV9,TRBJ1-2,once,CASSGDPLYGTGGIGGYTF,TGTGCCAGCAGCGGAGACCCTTTGTACGGGACAGGGGGGATTGGCGGCTACACCTTC
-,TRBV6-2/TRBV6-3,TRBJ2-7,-,CASSYSMDSRRPYEQYF,TGTGCCAGCAGTTACTCGATGGACAGTCGACGGCCCTACGAGCAGTACTTC
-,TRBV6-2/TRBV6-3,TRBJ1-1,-,CASSYGGLNTEAFF,TGTGCCAGCAGTTATGGTGGGCTTAACACTGAAGCTTTCTTT
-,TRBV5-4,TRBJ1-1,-,CASSLDMRQNTEAFF,TGTGCCAGCAGCTTGGATATGAGGCAGAACACTGAAGCTTTCTTT
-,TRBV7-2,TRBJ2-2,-,CASSLYWSRGTGELFF,TGTGCCAGCAGCTTATATTGGTCCAGAGGCACCGGGGAGCTGTTTTTT
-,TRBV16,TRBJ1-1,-,CASSQLGGGTEAFF,TGTGCCAGCAGCCAATTGGGGGGTGGGACTGAAGCTTTCTTT
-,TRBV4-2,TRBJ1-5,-,CASSQGRGYSNQPQHF,TGTGCCAGCAGCCAAGGGAGGGGATATAGCAATCAGCCCCAGCATTTT
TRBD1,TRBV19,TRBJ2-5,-,CASSIDTGLGTVSQETQYF,TGTGCCAGTAGTATAGATACGGGCCTCGGGACAGTAAGCCAAGAGACCCAGTACTTC
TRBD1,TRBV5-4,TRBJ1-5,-,CASSLQGGYSNQPQHF,TGTGCCAGCAGCCTCCAGGGGGGATATAGCAATCAGCCCCAGCATTTT
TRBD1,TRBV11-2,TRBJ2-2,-,CASSSRQGGGGELFF,TGTGCCAGCAGCTCCCGACAGGGGGGAGGCGGGGAGCTGTTTTTT
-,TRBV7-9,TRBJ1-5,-,CASSLGTGNQPQHF,TGTGCCAGCAGCTTAGGTACAGGAAATCAGCCCCAGCATTTT
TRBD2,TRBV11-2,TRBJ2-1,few,CASSLILAGGIYNEQFF,TGTGCCAGCAGCCTAATCCTAGCGGGAGGAATATACAATGAGCAGTTCTTC
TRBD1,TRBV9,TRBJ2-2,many,CASSSTQGEKTGELFF,TGTGCCAGCAGCTCAACCCAGGGGGAAAAAACCGGGGAGCTGTTTTTT
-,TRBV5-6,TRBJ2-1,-,CASSPVSSYNEQFF,TGTGCCAGCAGCCCGGTAAGCTCCTACAATGAGCAGTTCTTC
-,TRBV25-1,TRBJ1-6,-,CASSERGGLGSPLHF,TGTGCCAGCAGTGAAAGGGGGGGACTAGGTTCACCCCTCCACTTT
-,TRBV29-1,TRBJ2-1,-,CSARWGDEQFF,TGCAGCGCCCGGTGGGGGGACGAGCAGTTCTTC
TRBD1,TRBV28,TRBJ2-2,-,CASSILGTGDDTGELFF,TGTGCCAGCAGTATACTCGGGACAGGGGATGACACCGGGGAGCTGTTTTTT
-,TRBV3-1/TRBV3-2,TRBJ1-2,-,CASSQAIGGGYTF,TGTGCCAGCAGCCAAGCTATTGGCGGAGGCTACACCTTC
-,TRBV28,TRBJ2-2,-,CASSLDRPYGVAGELFF,TGTGCCAGCAGCCTAGACCGCCCGTACGGGGTGGCCGGGGAGCTGTTTTTT
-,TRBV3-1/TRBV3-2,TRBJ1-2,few,CASSQTFTGTSTNYGYTF,TGTGCCAGCAGCCAAACTTTCACAGGGACGTCCACTAACTATGGCTACACCTTC
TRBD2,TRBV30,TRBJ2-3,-,CASSGRGGRVDTQYF,TGTGCCTCCTCCGGGCGGGGAGGGCGGGTAGATACGCAGTATTTT
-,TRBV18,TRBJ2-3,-,CASSPPGTPKAPTQYF,TGTGCCAGCTCACCCCCCGGGACACCCAAAGCCCCAACGCAGTATTTT
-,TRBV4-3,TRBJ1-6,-,CASSQGPGFGSPLHF,TGCGCCAGCAGCCAAGGTCCGGGGTTTGGTTCACCCCTCCACTTT
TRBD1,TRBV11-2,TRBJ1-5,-,CASSLRQGPNQPQHF,TGTGCCAGCAGCTTACGACAGGGCCCCAATCAGCCCCAGCATTTT
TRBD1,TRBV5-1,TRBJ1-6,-,CASSQGQGDSPLHF,TGCGCCAGCAGCCAGGGACAGGGCGATTCACCCCTCCACTTT
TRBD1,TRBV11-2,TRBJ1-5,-,CASSSQGADQPQHF,TGTGCCAGCAGCTCCCAGGGGGCCGATCAGCCCCAGCATTTT
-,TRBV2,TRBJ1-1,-,CASSEDKAFF,TGTGCCAGCAGTGAAGATAAAGCTTTCTTT
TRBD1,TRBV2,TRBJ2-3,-,CATTRGRGNTDTQYF,TGTGCCACCACCAGGGGCAGGGGGAACACAGATACGCAGTATTTT
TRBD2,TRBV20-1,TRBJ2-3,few,CSASKAGATDTQYF,TGCAGTGCTAGTAAAGCGGGAGCAACAGATACGCAGTATTTT